What follows describes a single T cell receptor (beta chain). The source of the sample is a study of blood T cell repertoires in COVID-19. Study-wide context: From T cells, B-cell-depleted T cells, or PBMCs came the material, which was cDNA or gDNA.

The recovered donors of Cohort 3 showed two negative PCRs, clearance, or symptom resolution. The CDR3 sequence is 14 residues long. In germline, CDR1 is SQVTM, CDR2 ANQGSEA. Trimming cost V 7 bases and J 4 bases; bases outside gene matches: 8. Per the original methods: Estimates of nucleated cell counts were drawn from the amplification of reference gene primers. Sequencing used immunoSEQ multiplex PCR; TCRdb keeps in-frame clones, though not all of them. V and J calls and clone size come straight from that table; D and trimming were deduced from the DNA. The sample yields 200,000 to 250,000 clones, around nine tenths seen once.

The sequenced material came from PBMCs or T cells enriched from blood (not recorded which). The origin of this receptor is a man aged 30 to 45 who had recovered from COVID-19. The chain uses TRBV29-1 and TRBJ1-3, with 9 bases fitting TRBD1. Written as DNA, the CDR3 is TGCAGCGAGAAGGGACAGGGCGGAGGAAACACCATATATTTT. Translating it yields CSEKGQGGGNTIYF.